This TCR beta chain was documented in a study of siplizumab effects on memory and regulatory T cells. Findings and caveats of the study: Roughly 75-97% of proliferating CD4+ or CD8+ clones lacked a naive or memory phenotype that could be assigned. A major contribution to the alloresponse seemed to be made by naive T cells, which seemed more diverse than memory cells. A significant reduction in alloreactive sequences traceable to unstimulated CD4+ memory cells was produced by siplizumab. Treatment with siplizumab left mappable alloreactive CD4+ clones averaging 68.8% Treg-derived, compared with roughly 26% in controls.

Clones were read by immunoSEQ multiplex PCR, and TCRdb kept only the in-frame ones, dropping some. The repertoire holds 85,000 to 130,000 clones, with about 93% as singletons. The CDR3 length is 12 residues. CDR1 SEHNR and CDR2 FQNEAQ come from the germline V gene (reference sequence). Trimming shortened V by 2 bases and J by 6 bases, and 8 bases separated the two germline ends. About this clone: The antigen is undetermined.

Sequencing input: Tregs sorted from blood. The clonotype originates from a human donor in good health. This chain uses TRBV7-9 with TRBJ2-7; D gene ambiguous. The CDR3: CASSLTPVEQYF. CDR3 bases: TGTGCCAGCAGCTTAACCCCGGTCGAGCAGTACTTC.